These 20 T cell receptor beta chains were sequenced from one sample in a study of blood T cell repertoires in COVID-19. The protocol was immunoSEQ multiplex PCR, while the TCRdb copy is restricted to in-frame clones and leaves out a portion. The profile shows 200,000 to 300,000 clones, approximately 84% of them singletons. The specimen sequenced was PBMCs or T cells enriched from blood (not recorded which). The receptors shown here come from a middle-aged woman with acute COVID-19.

DNA of the CDR3: TGTGCCAGCAGACTAGCCGGGGGGCGAGGAGAGACCCAGTACTTC. Translated, it gives CASRLAGGRGETQYF. This chain uses TRBV11-3 with TRBJ2-5; D may be TRBD2 (7 bases). Germline CDR1 is SGHNT and CDR2 is YENEEA. The CDR3 runs to 15 residues. V was cut by 6 bases and J by 4 bases, with 18 bases left in between.

This chain joins TRBV19 and TRBJ1-5; D is perhaps TRBD1 (5 bases). This CDR3 has 13 residues. Germline values: CDR1 LNHDA, CDR2 SQIVND (reference sequence). Trimming removed 5 bases at V and 6 bases at J, with 11 bases between. CDR3 nucleotide sequence: TGTGCCAGTAGTCAGGGACTCGGTCAGCCCCAGCATTTT. Its translation: CASSQGLGQPQHF.

The chain employs TRBV27 and TRBJ2-4; possibly TRBD1 for D (5 bases). Germline values: CDR1 MNHEY, CDR2 SMNVEV (reference sequence). Trimming removed 5 bases from V and 8 bases from J, with 13 bases in between. CDR3 length: 13 amino acids. The CDR3 DNA reads TGTGCCAGCAGTAAACAGGAACCTGACATTCAGTACTTC. Translation: CASSKQEPDIQYF.

This chain uses TRBV7-9 with TRBJ1-2; 8 bases line up with TRBD1. Germline V gives CDR1 SEHNR, CDR2 FQNEAQ (reference sequence). The CDR3 spans 15 residues. V lost 3 bases and J lost 2; bases outside the gene matches: 5. The chain's CDR3 is CASSFKTGVNYGYTF. The DNA for the CDR3 is TGTGCCAGCAGCTTTAAGACAGGGGTCAACTATGGCTACACCTTC.

The chain joins TRBV5-6 to TRBJ1-3; no clear D gene. Trimming pared 2 bases from V and 2 bases from J, leaving 8 bases between. The V gene's germline CDR1 is SGHDT and CDR2 YYEEEE. This CDR3 comprises 14 residues. In DNA form, the CDR3 reads TGTGCCAGCAGCTTCGGGGTAGCTGGAAACACCATATATTTT. This translates into CASSFGVAGNTIYF.

The chain has TRBV9 and TRBJ2-7, with 9 positions matching TRBD1. In germline, CDR1 is SGDLS, CDR2 YYNGEE. Trimming cost V 4 bases and J 6 bases; bases outside gene matches: 8. The CDR3 length is 14 residues. The CDR3 DNA is TGTGCCAGCAGCACACAATGGACAGGGGTCGAGCAGTACTTC. Protein: CASSTQWTGVEQYF.

This chain uses TRBV30 with TRBJ1-5; TRBD1 agrees at 10 bases. The CDR3 length is 14 residues. With 2 bases clipped from V and 6 bases from J, the junction kept 4 bases outside the gene matches. The germline CDR1 and CDR2 sequences are GTSNPN and SVGIG (reference sequence). For the CDR3, the DNA is TGTGCCTGGAGTATCGGGACAGGGGTTCAGCCCCAGCATTTT. It translates to CAWSIGTGVQPQHF. Together with reference TRBV30 and TRBJ1-5, the CDR3 gives the full variable domain: SQTIHQWPATLVQPVGSPLSLECTVEGTSNPNLYWYRQAAGRGLQLLFYSVGIGQISSEVPQNLSASRPQDRQFILSSKKLLLSDSGFYLCAWSIGTGVQPQHFGDGTRLSIL.

The genes are TRBV4-1 and TRBJ1-5, with a weak D call TRBD1 (5 bases). CDR1 MGHRA and CDR2 YSYEKL come from the germline V gene. The CDR3 contains 14 residues. V dropped 5 bases and J dropped 7 bases, with 15 bases sitting between them. The CDR3 here is CASSSASGVQPQHF. CDR3 in DNA: TGCGCCAGCAGCTCGGCCTCGGGGGTGCAGCCCCAGCATTTT.

CDR3 DNA: TGTGCCAGCAGCCTGGACAGGGCAATTAGCAAAAACATTCAGTACTTC. Encoded protein: CASSLDRAISKNIQYF. The V gene is TRBV27, the J gene TRBJ2-4; 8 bases are a match to TRBD1. Trimming took 6 bases from V and 3 from J; bases not matched to a gene: 10. CDR3 length equals 16 residues. Per germline, CDR1 MNHEY and CDR2 SMNVEV (reference sequence).

This chain joins TRBV29-1 and TRBJ1-5; TRBD1 matches 7 bases. The trim removed 5 bases at V and 0 bases at J, leaving 7 bases unmatched. Germline CDR1 reads SQVTM; CDR2 reads ANQGSEA. CDR3 length: 15 residues. The CDR3 is CSVKAGTDSNQPQHF. The CDR3 nucleotides are TGCAGCGTTAAGGCCGGGACAGATAGCAATCAGCCCCAGCATTTT.

The chain links TRBV9 to TRBJ2-7; D is possibly TRBD1 (5 bases). This CDR3 spans 15 amino acids. V gave up 4 bases and J gave up 2 bases, with 16 bases separating them. Looked up from germline, CDR1 is SGDLS and CDR2 is YYNGEE. CDR3 nucleotides: TGTGCCAGCAGCTACCGCAGGGTCGTTCCCTACGAGCAGTACTTC. This sequence encodes CASSYRRVVPYEQYF.

This chain connects TRBV9 to TRBJ2-7; D might be TRBD1 (6 bases). Germline V lookup: CDR1 SGDLS, CDR2 YYNGEE. The CDR3 runs to 14 residues. V was clipped by 3 bases and J by 8 bases, with 18 bases between them. DNA of the CDR3: TGTGCCAGCAGCGCGGACAGTTCCGGGGACAAGCAGTACTTC. Translated: CASSADSSGDKQYF. Complete variable domain (other parts from reference TRBV9 and TRBJ2-7): DSGVTQTPKHLITATGQRVTLRCSPRSGDLSVYWYQQSLDQGLQFLIQYYNGEERAKGNILERFSAQQFPDLHSELNLSSLELGDSALYFCASSADSSGDKQYFGPGTRLTVT.

This clone was counted between two and nine times. The V and J genes are TRBV5-4 and TRBJ2-7, with 10 bases lining up with TRBD2. Germline V CDR1 and CDR2: SGHNT, YYREEE (reference sequence). After removal of 5 bases from V and 3 bases from J, the junction contained 8 bases not matched to a gene. The CDR3 extends over 15 amino acids. CDR3 nucleotide sequence: TGTGCCAGCAGTCTAGCGGGAGAGGTAATCTACGAGCAGTACTTC. It translates to CASSLAGEVIYEQYF.

The genes are TRBV5-1 and TRBJ1-3, with D possibly TRBD1 on 5 matching bases. The CDR3 consists of 14 residues. Germline V gene sequence: CDR1 SGHRS, CDR2 YFSETQ. With 0 bases removed from V and 8 bases from J, the gap between germline ends came to 12 bases. The chain's CDR3 is CASSLVSGQDTIYF. The CDR3 coding sequence is TGCGCCAGCAGCTTGGTGTCAGGGCAAGACACCATATATTTT.

The V and J genes are TRBV10-1 and TRBJ2-1; possibly TRBD2 for D (5 bases). The V end was cut by 10 bases, the J end by 2 bases, with 18 bases between. This CDR3 spans 15 amino acids. Germline CDR1 WNHNN, CDR2 SYGVQD (reference sequence). The DNA of the CDR3 is TGCGCCATCGACACGGAGCGGAGGACCTACAATGAGCAGTTCTTC. Protein: CAIDTERRTYNEQFF.

The chain joins TRBV7-2 to TRBJ1-2, with 8 bases that match TRBD1. The CDR3 has 15 amino acids. With V trimmed by 1 base and J by 2 bases, 3 bases remained unmatched. Germline V lookup: CDR1 SGHTA, CDR2 FQGNSA. CDR3 DNA sequence: TGTGCCAGCAGCTTAGAGGACAGGGCCAACTATGGCTACACCTTC. This sequence encodes CASSLEDRANYGYTF.

The chain employs TRBV7-9 and TRBJ2-7, with 8 bases that match TRBD2. Losses at the gene ends were 2 bases for V and 6 bases for J; bases not matched to a gene: 6. The CDR3 is 14 amino acids. Germline lookup yields CDR1 SEHNR and CDR2 FQNEAQ (reference sequence). The CDR3 sequence is CASSLNGRASEQYF. CDR3 DNA: TGTGCCAGCAGCTTAAACGGGAGGGCCAGCGAGCAGTACTTC.

This rearrangement joins TRBV30 to TRBJ2-7; 7 nucleotides match TRBD2. CDR3 size: 12 residues. Germline V gene sequence: CDR1 GTSNPN, CDR2 SVGIG (reference sequence). J lost 7 bases, V lost 2 bases, and 5 bases had no gene match. CDR3 loop: CAWSFGEGEQYF. As DNA, the CDR3 is TGTGCCTGGAGTTTCGGGGAGGGGGAGCAGTACTTC.

The V and J genes are TRBV30 and TRBJ1-1; the match to TRBD1 covers 8 bases. V lost 5 bases, J lost 4 bases, and 6 bases stayed unmatched. Germline assignment: CDR1 GTSNPN and CDR2 SVGIG (reference sequence). There are 13 residues in the CDR3. CDR3 region: CAWARGRVTEAFF. Written as DNA, the CDR3 is TGTGCCTGGGCCAGGGGGCGGGTCACTGAAGCTTTCTTT.

This chain connects TRBV29-1 to TRBJ2-5; a possible D gene is TRBD2 (5 bases). In germline, CDR1 is SQVTM, CDR2 ANQGSEA. The CDR3 loop spans 14 amino acids. V lost 5 bases, J lost 3 bases, and 16 bases lay in between. The CDR3 DNA reads TGCAGCGTTCAACCGGACTGGTTTGAAGAGACCCAGTACTTC. It encodes CSVQPDWFEETQYF.